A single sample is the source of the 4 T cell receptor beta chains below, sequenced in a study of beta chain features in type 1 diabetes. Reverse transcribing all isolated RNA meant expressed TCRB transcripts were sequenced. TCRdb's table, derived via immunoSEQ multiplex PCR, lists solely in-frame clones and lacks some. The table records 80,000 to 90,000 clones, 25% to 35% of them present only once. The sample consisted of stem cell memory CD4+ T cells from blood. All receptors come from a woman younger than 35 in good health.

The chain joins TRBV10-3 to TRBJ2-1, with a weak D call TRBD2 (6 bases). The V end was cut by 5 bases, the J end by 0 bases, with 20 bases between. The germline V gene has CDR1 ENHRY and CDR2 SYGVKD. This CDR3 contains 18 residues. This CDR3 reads CAISLTLASASSYNEQFF. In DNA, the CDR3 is TGTGCCATCAGTTTGACACTGGCTAGCGCCAGCTCCTACAATGAGCAGTTCTTC.

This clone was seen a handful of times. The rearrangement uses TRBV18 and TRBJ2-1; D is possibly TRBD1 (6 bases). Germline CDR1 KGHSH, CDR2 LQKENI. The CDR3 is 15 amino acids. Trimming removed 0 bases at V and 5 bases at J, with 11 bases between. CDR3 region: CASSPPWTDHNEQFF. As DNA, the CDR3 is TGTGCCAGCTCACCACCCTGGACAGACCACAATGAGCAGTTCTTC.

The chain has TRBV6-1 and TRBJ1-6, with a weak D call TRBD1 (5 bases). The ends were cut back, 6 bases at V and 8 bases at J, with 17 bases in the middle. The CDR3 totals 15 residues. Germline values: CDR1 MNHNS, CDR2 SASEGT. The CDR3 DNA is TGTGCCAGCAGCCCCCAGCGGGGGAGGGATTCACCCCTCCACTTT. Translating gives CASSPQRGRDSPLHF.

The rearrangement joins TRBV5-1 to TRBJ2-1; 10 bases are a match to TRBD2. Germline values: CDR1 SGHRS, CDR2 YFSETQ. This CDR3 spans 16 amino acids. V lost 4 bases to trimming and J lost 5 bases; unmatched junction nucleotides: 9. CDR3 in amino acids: CASSAVAGGRNNEQFF. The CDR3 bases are TGCGCCAGCAGCGCAGTAGCGGGAGGACGAAACAATGAGCAGTTCTTC.